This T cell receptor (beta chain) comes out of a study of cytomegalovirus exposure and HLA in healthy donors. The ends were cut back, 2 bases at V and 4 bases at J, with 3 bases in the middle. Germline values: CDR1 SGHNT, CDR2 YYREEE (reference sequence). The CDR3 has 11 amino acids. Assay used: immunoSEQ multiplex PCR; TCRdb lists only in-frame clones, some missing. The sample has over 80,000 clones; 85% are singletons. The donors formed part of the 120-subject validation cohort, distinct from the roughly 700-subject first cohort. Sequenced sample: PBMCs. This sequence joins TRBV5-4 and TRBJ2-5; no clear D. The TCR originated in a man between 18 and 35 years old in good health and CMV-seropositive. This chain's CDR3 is CASSFRETQYF. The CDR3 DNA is TGTGCCAGCAGCTTCCGAGAGACCCAGTACTTC.